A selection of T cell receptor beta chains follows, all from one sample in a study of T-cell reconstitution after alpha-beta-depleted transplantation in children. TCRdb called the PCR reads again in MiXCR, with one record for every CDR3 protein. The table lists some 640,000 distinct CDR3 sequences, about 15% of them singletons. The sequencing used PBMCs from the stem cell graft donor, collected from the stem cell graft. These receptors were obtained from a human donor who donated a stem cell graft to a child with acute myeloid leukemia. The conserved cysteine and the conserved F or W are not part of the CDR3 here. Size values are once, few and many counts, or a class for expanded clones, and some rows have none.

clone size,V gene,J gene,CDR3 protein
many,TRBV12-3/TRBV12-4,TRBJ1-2,ASSLGQATPYGYT
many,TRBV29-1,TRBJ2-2,SVRTGVGTGELF
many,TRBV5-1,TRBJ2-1,ASSVGGASGEQF
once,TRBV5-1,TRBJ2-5,ASRDSLQETQY
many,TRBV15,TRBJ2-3,ATERGDTQY
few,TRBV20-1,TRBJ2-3,SRYRDFTDTQY
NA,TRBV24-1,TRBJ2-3,ATSPGRTHTDTQY
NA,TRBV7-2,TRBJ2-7,ASSHGTGRVWQY
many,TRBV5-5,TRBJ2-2,ASSPGTTNTGELF
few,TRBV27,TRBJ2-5,ASSLSAGSQETQY
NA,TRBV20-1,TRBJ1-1,SATIDRWGEAF
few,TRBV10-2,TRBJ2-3,ASKPWDRYTDTQY
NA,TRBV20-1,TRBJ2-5,SSRVQETQY
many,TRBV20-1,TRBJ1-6,SARTTQNSPLH
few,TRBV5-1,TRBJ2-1,ASSYTGGEQF
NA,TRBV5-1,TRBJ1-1,ASSFGGSVTEAF
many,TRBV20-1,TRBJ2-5,SARAGGEETQY
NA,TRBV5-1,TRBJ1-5,ASSLEADSNQPQH
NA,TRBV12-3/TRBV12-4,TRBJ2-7,ASTFRTGTGIHEQY
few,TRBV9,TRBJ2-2,ASSVSGGGNTGELF
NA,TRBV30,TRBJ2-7,AWTPGQGSYEQY